The 21 T cell receptor beta chains in this list originate from one sample, sequenced in a study of human thymus T cells. Corrective cardiac operations yielded the resected thymus tissue. Sequencing used immunoSEQ multiplex PCR; TCRdb keeps in-frame clones, though not all of them. The sample shows about 130,000 clones, around 94% of them seen only once. The sequenced sample consisted of thymus tissue. Receptor source: a boy younger than two with a congenital heart defect but otherwise immunologically healthy.

The chain carries TRBV5-1 and TRBJ1-4; 8 bases match TRBD1. This CDR3 is built from 15 residues. Germline assignment: CDR1 SGHRS and CDR2 YFSETQ. The V and J ends lost 4 bases and 2 bases, in that order; junction bases with no gene match: 4. For the CDR3, the DNA is TGCGCCAGCAGCGTTCAGGGGGCGACTAATGAAAAACTGTTTTTT. This sequence encodes CASSVQGATNEKLFF.

V gene TRBV14 combines with J gene TRBJ1-2, with no clear D. CDR3 size: 14 residues. The germline gives CDR1 SGHDN, CDR2 FVKESK. The ends were cut back, 3 bases at V and 6 bases at J, with 14 bases in the middle. Written as DNA, the CDR3 is TGTGCCAGCAGCCACGGGGTGGAGTCTAATGGCTACACCTTC. Protein product: CASSHGVESNGYTF.

The chain carries TRBV15 and TRBJ2-1, with D possibly TRBD2 on 5 matching bases. The length of the CDR3 is 16 residues. V was cut by 1 base and J by 0 bases, with 10 bases left in between. Germline loops: CDR1 LNHNV, CDR2 YYDKDF (reference sequence). CDR3 sequence: CATSRGTPVSYNEQFF. The CDR3 region has the DNA TGTGCCACCAGCAGAGGGACTCCCGTCTCCTACAATGAGCAGTTCTTC.

V usage is TRBV6-1 and J usage is TRBJ1-5; 9 bases are a match to TRBD1. CDR1 and CDR2 from the germline V gene are MNHNS and SASEGT. This CDR3 has 15 amino acids. V trimming: 2 bases; J trimming: 7 bases; junction bases outside the gene matches: 6. The CDR3, as DNA: TGTGCCAGCAGTGAATCTGGGACAGGGAGGCAGCCCCAGCATTTT. This translates into CASSESGTGRQPQHF.

The CDR3 sequence is CASSPWDRGIREQYF. Written as DNA, the CDR3 is TGTGCCAGCAGTCCCTGGGACAGGGGGATTCGCGAGCAGTACTTC. J is TRBJ2-7 and V is TRBV28; TRBD1 agrees at 11 bases. The V segment lost 5 bases and the J segment 6 bases; nucleotides outside the gene matches: 9. The germline V gene encodes CDR1 MDHEN and CDR2 SYDVKM. The CDR3 spans 15 residues.

V usage is TRBV7-9 and J usage is TRBJ2-3; TRBD2 aligns across 10 bases. V was pared by 5 bases and J by 3 bases, with 2 bases of the junction left unmatched. The germline CDR1 and CDR2 sequences are SEHNR and FQNEAQ (reference sequence). The CDR3 is 14 amino acids. The CDR3 region is CASSKGLATDTQYF. CDR3 in DNA: TGTGCCAGCAGCAAGGGACTAGCGACAGATACGCAGTATTTT. Looking up the rest from reference TRBV7-9 and TRBJ2-3 gives the full variable domain: DTGVSQNPRHKITKRGQNVTFRCDPISEHNRLYWYRQTLGQGPEFLTYFQNEAQLEKSRLLSDRFSAERPKGSFSTLEIQRTEQGDSAMYLCASSKGLATDTQYFGPGTRLTVL.

The rearrangement uses TRBV6-6 and TRBJ1-2, with D unresolved. CDR1 MNHNY and CDR2 SVGAGI come from the germline V gene (reference sequence). Trimming took off 2 bases at V and 5 bases at J, with 3 bases between the two ends. There are 11 residues in the CDR3. For the CDR3, the DNA is TGTGCCAGCAGTTACCGATATGGCTACACCTTC. Amino acids: CASSYRYGYTF.

The chain links TRBV2 to TRBJ2-7; the D call may be TRBD1 or TRBD2 (5 bases each). This CDR3 is built from 15 residues. Deletions cut 0 bases from V and 4 bases from J, with 13 bases between. Germline V CDR1 and CDR2: SNHLY, FYNNEI. The CDR3 coding sequence is TGTGCCAGCAGTGAAGCGCTTCGGGGCGGTTACGAGCAGTACTTC. This encodes CASSEALRGGYEQYF.

CDR3 DNA sequence: TGTGCCAGCAGCGAACTAGCGCCCGCGAACACCGGGGAGCTGTTTTTT. Translation: CASSELAPANTGELFF. The V and J genes are TRBV2 and TRBJ2-2; 7 nucleotides match TRBD2. CDR1 and CDR2 (germline): SNHLY, FYNNEI. The CDR3 sequence is 16 residues long. V trimming: 6 bases; J trimming: 0 bases; junction bases outside the gene matches: 7.

In this sample, this clone turned up once. DNA of the CDR3: TGCGCCAGCAGCCATCGGACAGGGCAGGGAGAGACCCAGTACTTC. It yields the protein CASSHRTGQGETQYF. The gene calls are TRBV4-3 and TRBJ2-5; 8 nucleotides align to TRBD1. This CDR3 contains 15 residues. Germline CDR1 reads LGHNA; CDR2 reads YSLEER. Trimming removed 3 bases from V and 4 bases from J; junction bases left unmatched: 7.

The rearrangement joins TRBV28 to TRBJ2-1, with 11 bases that match TRBD1. The CDR3 sequence is 14 residues long. The germline gives CDR1 MDHEN, CDR2 SYDVKM. With V trimmed by 6 bases and J by 7 bases, 5 bases remained unmatched. This CDR3 is CASRTGTGGNEQFF. The DNA for the CDR3 is TGTGCCAGCAGGACCGGGACAGGGGGGAATGAGCAGTTCTTC.

The chain is built from TRBV6-6 and TRBJ2-7; D perhaps matches TRBD2 (5 bases). Germline V gene lookup returns CDR1 MNHNY and CDR2 SVGAGI (reference sequence). V was pared by 4 bases and J by 7 bases, with 14 bases between. The CDR3 runs 13 residues. The CDR3 DNA reads TGTGCCAGCAGTTCCCCGGGGAAGAGGGAGCAGTACTTC. Translation: CASSSPGKREQYF.

The chain joins TRBV19 to TRBJ2-2, with a tentative D call TRBD2 (5 bases). There are 14 residues in the CDR3. V lost 5 bases and J lost 2, with 9 bases in between. CDR1 and CDR2 (germline): LNHDA, SQIVND (reference sequence). The CDR3: CASSDGINTGELFF. The CDR3 DNA sequence: TGTGCCAGTAGTGACGGGATTAACACCGGGGAGCTGTTTTTT.

The V gene is TRBV25-1, the J gene TRBJ1-2; no firm D call. The CDR3 totals 11 residues. CDR1 MGHDK and CDR2 SYGVNS come from the germline V gene. The V end was cut by 5 bases, the J end by 4 bases, with 5 bases between. CDR3 sequence reads: CASSWSYGYTF. CDR3 nucleotides: TGTGCCAGCAGTTGGTCCTATGGCTACACCTTC.

The chain joins TRBV5-4 to TRBJ1-6, with D unclear. V was shortened by 1 base and J by 0 bases, with 8 bases between the two germline ends. Germline CDR1 is SGHNT and CDR2 is YYREEE (reference sequence). The CDR3 loop spans 16 amino acids. The CDR3 here is CASSLRRSSYNSPLHF. The CDR3 region has the DNA TGTGCCAGCAGCTTGCGGAGAAGCTCCTATAATTCACCCCTCCACTTT.

The CDR3 reads CASSEKRDRGNSPLHF. In nucleotides, the CDR3 is TGTGCCAGCAGTGAAAAGAGAGACAGGGGGAATTCACCCCTCCACTTT. The J gene is TRBJ1-6, the V gene TRBV6-1, with 9 bases aligning to TRBD1. CDR1 and CDR2 from the germline V gene are MNHNS and SASEGT. CDR3 length equals 16 residues. V shed 2 bases, J shed 7 bases, and the junction held 6 bases outside the gene matches.

The chain couples TRBV19 to TRBJ1-1, with D perhaps matching TRBD1 (5 bases). V lost 4 bases to trimming and J lost 0 bases, with 9 bases between them. Looked up from germline, CDR1 is LNHDA and CDR2 is SQIVND (reference sequence). The CDR3 runs to 14 residues. This chain's CDR3 is CASSNGTVNTEAFF. The CDR3 DNA sequence: TGTGCCAGTAGTAATGGGACGGTGAACACTGAAGCTTTCTTT.

This chain connects TRBV4-3 to TRBJ2-7, with 8 bases lining up with TRBD2. Germline V CDR1 and CDR2: LGHNA, YSLEER. V shed 0 bases, J shed 0 bases, and the junction held 7 bases outside the gene matches. This CDR3 spans 17 amino acids. The CDR3 loop is CASSQDWWRGASYEQYF. CDR3 DNA sequence: TGCGCCAGCAGCCAAGATTGGTGGCGGGGGGCCTCCTACGAGCAGTACTTC.

V usage is TRBV28 and J usage is TRBJ2-1; 7 positions match TRBD2. Trimming took 5 bases from V and 0 from J; bases not matched to a gene: 25. The CDR3 runs to 22 residues. Germline assignment: CDR1 MDHEN and CDR2 SYDVKM. CDR3 nucleotides: TGTGCCAGCAGTCCCTACTCCGGACTAGACGATCTTTCCCTAGCCTCCTACAATGAGCAGTTCTTC. Its translation is CASSPYSGLDDLSLASYNEQFF.

This chain links TRBV28 with TRBJ2-1; weak D call: TRBD1 (5 bases). This CDR3 contains 16 residues. V was clipped by 4 bases and J by 8 bases, with 21 bases between them. Per the germline V gene, CDR1 is MDHEN and CDR2 is SYDVKM. DNA of the CDR3: TGTGCCAGCAGTTCCCTTGGGGCAGGGCGCGAGGATGAGCAGTTCTTC. Translated, it gives CASSSLGAGREDEQFF. The full variable domain, completed using reference TRBV28 and TRBJ2-1, is DVKVTQSSRYLVKRTGEKVFLECVQDMDHENMFWYRQDPGLGLRLIYFSYDVKMKEKGDIPEGYSVSREKKERFSLILESASTNQTSMYLCASSSLGAGREDEQFFGPGTRLTVL.

The chain links TRBV25-1 to TRBJ1-2; perhaps TRBD1 as D (5 bases). This CDR3 comprises 13 residues. The ends were cut back, 5 bases at V and 4 bases at J, with 11 bases in the middle. Germline CDR1 MGHDK, CDR2 SYGVNS. The CDR3 DNA is TGTGCCAGCAGTTCAAGAGGGGTCTATGGCTACACCTTC. Amino acids: CASSSRGVYGYTF.